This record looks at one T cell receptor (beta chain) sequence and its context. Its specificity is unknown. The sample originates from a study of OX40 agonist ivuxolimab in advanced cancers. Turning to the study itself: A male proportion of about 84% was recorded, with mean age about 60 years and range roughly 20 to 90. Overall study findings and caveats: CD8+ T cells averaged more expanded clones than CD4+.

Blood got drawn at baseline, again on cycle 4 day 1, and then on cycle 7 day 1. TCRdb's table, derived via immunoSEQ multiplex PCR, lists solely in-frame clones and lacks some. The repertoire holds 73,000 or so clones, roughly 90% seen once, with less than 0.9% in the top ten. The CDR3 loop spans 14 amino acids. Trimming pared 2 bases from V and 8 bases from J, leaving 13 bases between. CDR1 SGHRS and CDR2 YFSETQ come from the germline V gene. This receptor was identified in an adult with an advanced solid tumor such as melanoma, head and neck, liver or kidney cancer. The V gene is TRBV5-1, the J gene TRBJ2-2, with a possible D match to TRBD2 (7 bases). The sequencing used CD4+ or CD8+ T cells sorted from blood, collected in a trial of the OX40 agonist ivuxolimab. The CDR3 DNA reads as TGCGCCAGCAGCTTCGGGGGGCTCGGAGGGGAGCTGTTTTTT. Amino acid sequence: CASSFGGLGGELFF.